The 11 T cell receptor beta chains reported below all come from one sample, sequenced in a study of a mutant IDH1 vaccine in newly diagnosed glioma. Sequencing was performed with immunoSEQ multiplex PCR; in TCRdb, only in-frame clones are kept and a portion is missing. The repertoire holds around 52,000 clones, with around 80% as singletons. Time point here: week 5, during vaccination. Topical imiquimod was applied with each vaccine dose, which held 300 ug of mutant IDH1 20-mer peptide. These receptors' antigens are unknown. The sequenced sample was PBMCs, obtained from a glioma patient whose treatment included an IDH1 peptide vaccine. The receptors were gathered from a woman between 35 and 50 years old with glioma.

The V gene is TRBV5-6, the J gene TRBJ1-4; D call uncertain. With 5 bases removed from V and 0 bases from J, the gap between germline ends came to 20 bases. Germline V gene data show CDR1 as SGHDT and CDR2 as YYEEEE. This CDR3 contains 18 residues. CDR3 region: CASRPAYRGLTTNEKLFF. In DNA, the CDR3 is TGTGCCAGCAGGCCGGCATACCGCGGATTAACAACTAATGAAAAACTGTTTTTT.

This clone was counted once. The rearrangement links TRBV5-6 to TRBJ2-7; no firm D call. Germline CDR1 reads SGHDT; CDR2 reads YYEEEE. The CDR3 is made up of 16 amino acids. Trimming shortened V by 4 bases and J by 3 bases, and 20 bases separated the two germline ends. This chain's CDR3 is CASSPLVPGSLYEQYF. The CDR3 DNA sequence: TGTGCCAGCAGCCCGTTGGTGCCAGGTTCACTCTACGAGCAGTACTTC.

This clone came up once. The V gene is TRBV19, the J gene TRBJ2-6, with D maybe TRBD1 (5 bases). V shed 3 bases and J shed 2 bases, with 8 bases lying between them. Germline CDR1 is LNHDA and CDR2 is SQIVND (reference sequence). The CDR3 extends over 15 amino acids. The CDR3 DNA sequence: TGTGCCAGTAGTATCGAAGGGGCTGGGGCCAACGTCCTGACTTTC. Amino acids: CASSIEGAGANVLTF.

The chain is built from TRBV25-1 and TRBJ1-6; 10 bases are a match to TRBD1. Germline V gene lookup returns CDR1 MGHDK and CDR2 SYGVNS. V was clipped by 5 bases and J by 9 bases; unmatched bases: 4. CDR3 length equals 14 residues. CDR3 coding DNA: TGTGCCAGCAGTCCCGGGACAGGGGTTTCACCCCTCCACTTT. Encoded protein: CASSPGTGVSPLHF.

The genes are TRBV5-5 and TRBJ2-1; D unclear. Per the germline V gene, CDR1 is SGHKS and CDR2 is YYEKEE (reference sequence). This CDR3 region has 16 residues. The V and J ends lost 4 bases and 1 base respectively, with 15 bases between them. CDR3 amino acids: CASSLETLRSYNEQFF. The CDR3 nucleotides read TGTGCCAGCAGCCTCGAGACCCTACGTTCCTACAATGAGCAGTTCTTC. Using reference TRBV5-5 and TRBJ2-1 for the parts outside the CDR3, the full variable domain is DAGVTQSPTHLIKTRGQQVTLRCSPISGHKSVSWYQQVLGQGPQFIFQYYEKEERGRGNFPDRFSARQFPNYSSELNVNALLLGDSALYLCASSLETLRSYNEQFFGPGTRLTVL.

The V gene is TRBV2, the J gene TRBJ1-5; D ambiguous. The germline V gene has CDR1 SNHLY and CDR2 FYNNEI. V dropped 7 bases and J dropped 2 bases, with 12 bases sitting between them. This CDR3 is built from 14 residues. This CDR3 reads CASKLPLGNQPQHF. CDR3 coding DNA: TGTGCCAGCAAGTTGCCCCTAGGCAATCAGCCCCAGCATTTT.

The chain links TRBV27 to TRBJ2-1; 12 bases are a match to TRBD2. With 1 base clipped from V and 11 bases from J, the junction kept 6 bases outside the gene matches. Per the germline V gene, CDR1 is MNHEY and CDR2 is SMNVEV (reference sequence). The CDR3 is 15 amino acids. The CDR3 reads CASSLLASGGAQQFF. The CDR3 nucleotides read TGTGCCAGCAGTTTATTGGCTAGCGGGGGGGCCCAGCAGTTCTTC.

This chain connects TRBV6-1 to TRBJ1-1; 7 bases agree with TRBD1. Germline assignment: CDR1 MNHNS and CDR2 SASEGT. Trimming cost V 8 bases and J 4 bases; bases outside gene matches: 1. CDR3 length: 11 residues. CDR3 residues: CASQGGTEAFF. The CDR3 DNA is TGTGCCAGCCAGGGGGGCACTGAAGCTTTCTTT.

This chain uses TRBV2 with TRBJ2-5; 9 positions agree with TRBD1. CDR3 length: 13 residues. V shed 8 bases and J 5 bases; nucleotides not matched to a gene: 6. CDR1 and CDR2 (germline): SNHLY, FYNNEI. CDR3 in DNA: TGTGCCAGCGACAGGGGGGCAGAGGAGACCCAGTACTTC. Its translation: CASDRGAEETQYF. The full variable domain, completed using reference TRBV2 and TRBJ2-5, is EPEVTQTPSHQVTQMGQEVILRCVPISNHLYFYWYRQILGQKVEFLVSFYNNEISEKSEIFDDQFSVERPDGSNFTLKIRSTKLEDSAMYFCASDRGAEETQYFGPGTRLLVL.

In DNA form, the CDR3 reads TGTGCCACCAGCCCACCCCCCGGGACAGGGGGGAGGAATGAGCAGTTCTTC. It encodes CATSPPPGTGGRNEQFF. The V and J genes are TRBV15 and TRBJ2-1; 11 bases line up with TRBD1. The germline gives CDR1 LNHNV, CDR2 YYDKDF (reference sequence). V lost 5 bases and J lost 7; bases outside the gene matches: 13. This CDR3 contains 17 residues.

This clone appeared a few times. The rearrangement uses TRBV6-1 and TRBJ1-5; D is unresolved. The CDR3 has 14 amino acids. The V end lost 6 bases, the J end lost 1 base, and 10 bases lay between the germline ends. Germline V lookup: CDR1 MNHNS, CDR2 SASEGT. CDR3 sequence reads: CASSSEASNQPQHF. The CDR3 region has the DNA TGTGCCAGCAGCTCGGAAGCGAGCAATCAGCCCCAGCATTTT.